A single sample is the source of the 12 T cell receptor beta chains below, sequenced in a study of T cell responses to AZD1222 COVID-19 vaccine. Produced via immunoSEQ multiplex PCR; TCRdb's table is partial and in-frame only. The sample shows 140,000 or so clones, 80% to 90% of them seen only once. Sequenced here: peripheral blood, sampled on day 0 of AZD1222 vaccination. These receptor sequences come from an adult in good health.

The chain recombines TRBV9 with TRBJ1-2; a possible D gene is TRBD1 (5 bases). The CDR3 length is 15 residues. Trimming cost V 4 bases and J 4 bases, with 17 bases left between them. CDR1 is SGDLS, CDR2 YYNGEE, per germline. Written as DNA, the CDR3 is TGTGCCAGCAGCCCCCGGGGGAATTCGGGCTATGGCTACACCTTC. It encodes CASSPRGNSGYGYTF.

This clone was seen only once. The chain combines TRBV3-1 (or the pseudogene TRBV3-2) with TRBJ2-2; D ambiguous. Germline CDR1 and CDR2: LGHDT and YNNKEL (reference sequence). Trimming stripped 2 bases from V and 7 bases from J, with 26 bases between. The CDR3 spans 19 residues. The CDR3 spells CASSQNWAIPDPFFGELFF. The CDR3 nucleotides are TGTGCCAGCAGCCAAAACTGGGCCATTCCTGATCCCTTCTTCGGGGAGCTGTTTTTT.

The chain recombines TRBV5-1 with TRBJ2-1; D might be TRBD1 or TRBD2, each matching 5 bases. The V end lost 4 bases, the J end lost 1 base, and 15 bases lay between the germline ends. Germline CDR1 SGHRS, CDR2 YFSETQ. The CDR3 runs to 16 residues. The CDR3 coding sequence is TGCGCCAGCAGCGCCGGGACGGACTCATCCTACAATGAGCAGTTCTTC. Protein sequence: CASSAGTDSSYNEQFF.

The J gene is TRBJ2-1, the V gene TRBV5-8; D is perhaps TRBD2 (6 bases). V lost 4 bases and J lost 9, with 17 bases in between. CDR3 length: 14 amino acids. Germline V CDR1 and CDR2: SGHTS, YDEGEE. CDR3 sequence: CASSARGYQLEQFF. As DNA, the CDR3 is TGTGCCAGCAGCGCCCGGGGGTATCAGCTTGAGCAGTTCTTC.

Remarks on this clone: Other DNA sequences in the sample encode the same CDR3. J is TRBJ2-5 and V is TRBV20-1; D is undetermined. The CDR3 length is 10 residues. In germline, CDR1 is DFQATT, CDR2 SNEGSKA (reference sequence). V was trimmed by 5 bases and J by 1 base, leaving 2 bases between them. CDR3: CSAVQETQYF. The CDR3 DNA follows: TGCAGTGCTGTCCAAGAGACCCAGTACTTC.

V and J are TRBV18 and TRBJ1-1, with 9 nucleotides matching TRBD1. Trimming at V came to 6 bases and at J to 6 bases, leaving 5 bases not matched to a gene. In germline, CDR1 is KGHSH, CDR2 LQKENI. The length of the CDR3 is 13 residues. The CDR3 sequence: CASSQDRGAEAFF. As DNA, the CDR3 is TGTGCCAGCTCGCAGGACAGGGGCGCTGAAGCTTTCTTT.

This clone has more than one count but fewer than ten. The V and J genes are TRBV18 and TRBJ2-7; 12 bases match TRBD1. The V and J ends lost 3 bases and 3 bases, in that order; junction bases with no gene match: 3. Germline lookup yields CDR1 KGHSH and CDR2 LQKENI. The CDR3 loop spans 15 amino acids. CDR3 DNA sequence: TGTGCCAGCTCACCCCGGGACAGGGGGCGCTACGAGCAGTACTTC. It encodes CASSPRDRGRYEQYF.

CDR3 residues: CASSLTGLAGGGTYNEQFF. For the CDR3, the DNA is TGTGCCAGCAGCCTCACGGGACTAGCGGGAGGTGGGACCTACAATGAGCAGTTCTTC. The chain is built from TRBV28 and TRBJ2-1; 15 nucleotides match TRBD2. Per germline, CDR1 MDHEN and CDR2 SYDVKM. V dropped 6 bases and J dropped 2; count of bases not matched to a gene: 11. This CDR3 is 19 amino acids long. The full variable domain, its missing parts supplied by reference TRBV28 and TRBJ2-1, is DVKVTQSSRYLVKRTGEKVFLECVQDMDHENMFWYRQDPGLGLRLIYFSYDVKMKEKGDIPEGYSVSREKKERFSLILESASTNQTSMYLCASSLTGLAGGGTYNEQFFGPGTRLTVL.

The chain recombines TRBV9 with TRBJ2-3; 8 nucleotides align to TRBD1. The CDR3 is 15 residues long. The V gene end was trimmed by 4 bases and the J gene end by 4 bases; junction bases not matched to a gene: 8. Germline CDR1 is SGDLS and CDR2 is YYNGEE. The CDR3 coding sequence is TGTGCCAGCAGCCCGACAGGGGCCCGGGCAGATACGCAGTATTTT. Protein product: CASSPTGARADTQYF.

The chain recombines TRBV27 with TRBJ1-2; TRBD1 agrees at 7 bases. This CDR3 has 14 residues. Germline lookup yields CDR1 MNHEY and CDR2 SMNVEV (reference sequence). After removal of 6 bases from V and 4 bases from J, the junction contained 8 bases not matched to a gene. CDR3 region: CASRKRGGFYGYTF. CDR3 in DNA: TGTGCCAGCAGAAAGAGAGGGGGCTTCTATGGCTACACCTTC.

V is TRBV9 and J is TRBJ2-3; 14 bases are a match to TRBD2. Trimming took 4 bases from V and 5 from J; bases not matched to a gene: 3. The CDR3 has 15 amino acids. From germline, CDR1 is SGDLS and CDR2 YYNGEE. The DNA of the CDR3 is TGTGCCAGCAGCACCGGGACTAGCGGGAGAGATACGCAGTATTTT. Translated: CASSTGTSGRDTQYF.

V is TRBV19 and J is TRBJ2-1, with D maybe TRBD2 (6 bases). Per germline, CDR1 LNHDA and CDR2 SQIVND (reference sequence). Trimming cost V 3 bases and J 0 bases, with 12 bases left between them. The CDR3 consists of 16 residues. The CDR3 loop reads CASSILSGSSYNEQFF. In DNA form, the CDR3 reads TGTGCCAGTAGTATCCTTAGCGGCAGCTCCTACAATGAGCAGTTCTTC.